The 22 T cell receptor beta chains given below trace back to one sample, sequenced in a study of graft-versus-host responses after intestinal transplantation. Profiled with immunoSEQ multiplex PCR; TCRdb holds only in-frame clones, not every one. The data hold under 20,000 clones, with roughly 86% observed a single time. The sample was PBMCs, taken approximately 220 days after intestinal transplant. These receptors originate from a human patient who received an intestinal transplant, so some T cells may come from the graft donor.

The gene calls are TRBV2 and TRBJ2-1, with D possibly being TRBD1 (5 bases). The ends were cut back, 4 bases at V and 6 bases at J, with 19 bases in the middle. The CDR3 loop spans 16 amino acids. Per the germline V gene, CDR1 is SNHLY and CDR2 is FYNNEI. The CDR3 region has the DNA TGTGCCAGCAGTGTAGGGCAGGGCTCGACCTCCAATGAGCAGTTCTTC. Amino acids: CASSVGQGSTSNEQFF.

This clone was detected only once. This rearrangement joins TRBV27 to TRBJ2-2; D might be TRBD2 (6 bases). V gave up 10 bases and J gave up 8 bases, with 20 bases separating them. Germline V gene data show CDR1 as MNHEY and CDR2 as SMNVEV (reference sequence). This CDR3 has 14 amino acids. DNA of the CDR3: TGTGCCACCACCTCCAGGGAGGACTGGGGGGAGCTGTTTTTT. This codes for CATTSREDWGELFF.

This sequence joins TRBV5-1 and TRBJ2-1; unclear D gene. In germline, CDR1 is SGHRS, CDR2 YFSETQ. Trimming removed 0 bases from V and 3 bases from J, with 7 bases in between. This CDR3 has 14 residues. CDR3: CASSLAEIYNEQFF. The DNA for the CDR3 is TGCGCCAGCAGCTTGGCAGAGATCTACAATGAGCAGTTCTTC. Based on the CDR3 plus reference TRBV5-1 and TRBJ2-1, the full variable domain is KAGVTQTPRYLIKTRGQQVTLSCSPISGHRSVSWYQQTPGQGLQFLFEYFSETQRNKGNFPGRFSGRQFSNSRSEMNVSTLELGDSALYLCASSLAEIYNEQFFGPGTRLTVL.

The chain carries TRBV19 and TRBJ2-7; TRBD2 agrees at 10 bases. Per germline, CDR1 LNHDA and CDR2 SQIVND (reference sequence). Trimming cost V 4 bases and J 1 base; bases outside gene matches: 4. This CDR3 has 15 residues. CDR3 nucleotides: TGTGCCAGTAGTAGAGCTAGCGGGGGATCCTACGAGCAGTACTTC. This gives the protein CASSRASGGSYEQYF.

This clone was detected a few times. The genes are TRBV30 and TRBJ1-5, with D maybe TRBD1 (5 bases). CDR1 and CDR2 (germline): GTSNPN, SVGIG (reference sequence). This CDR3 region has 15 residues. The ends were cut back, 1 base at V and 4 bases at J, with 14 bases in the middle. The DNA for the CDR3 is TGTGCCTGGAGTGACAGGCGGACCGTGAATCAGCCCCAGCATTTT. Its translation is CAWSDRRTVNQPQHF.

This chain links TRBV7-6 with TRBJ2-1, with 10 nucleotides matching TRBD2. Trimming at V came to 4 bases and at J to 7 bases, leaving 4 bases not matched to a gene. The CDR3 is 14 residues long. CDR1 SGHVS and CDR2 FNYEAQ come from the germline V gene. The DNA for the CDR3 is TGTGCCAGCAGCTCCCGGACTAGCGGTAATGAGCAGTTCTTC. It encodes CASSSRTSGNEQFF.

V is TRBV5-4 and J is TRBJ1-5; no clear D. CDR1 is SGHNT, CDR2 YYREEE, per germline (reference sequence). This CDR3 is 14 amino acids long. Trimming took 1 base from V and 1 from J, leaving 6 bases between them. CDR3 in amino acids: CASSLRGSNQPQHF. In DNA form, the CDR3 reads TGTGCCAGCAGCTTGCGGGGAAGCAATCAGCCCCAGCATTTT.

The chain links TRBV6-5 to TRBJ1-1; D gene ambiguous. Germline lookup yields CDR1 MNHEY and CDR2 SVGAGI. CDR3 length: 14 amino acids. Trimming cost V 5 bases and J 4 bases, with 14 bases left between them. The CDR3 region has the DNA TGTGCCAGCAGTGAAATTCCGCGGAGCACTGAAGCTTTCTTT. Translating it yields CASSEIPRSTEAFF.

Comments on this clone: The CDR3 end shows no conserved phenylalanine or tryptophan, and so a read error is likely. The limits of the CDR3 on the DNA are not certain, so only TCRdb's listed CDR3 is given. The V and J genes are TRBV12-1 and TRBJ1-2; the table names TRBD1, a call not compared with the DNA. TRBV12-1 is assigned pseudogene status. The CDR3 is 12 residues long, counting both termini. The CDR3 spells CASSLWTGPSGP.

The chain couples TRBV19 to TRBJ1-5; no firm D call. This CDR3 contains 13 residues. Per germline, CDR1 LNHDA and CDR2 SQIVND (reference sequence). V gave up 5 bases and J gave up 7 bases, with 12 bases separating them. CDR3 bases: TGTGCCAGTAGTCCCACCCCGGTACAGCCCCAGCATTTT. Protein product: CASSPTPVQPQHF.

The V call is TRBV5-4, the J call TRBJ1-1; 12 bases agree with TRBD1. CDR1 is SGHNT, CDR2 YYREEE, per germline (reference sequence). V trimming: 4 bases; J trimming: 7 bases; junction bases outside the gene matches: 11. CDR3 size: 16 residues. This CDR3 is CASSQPGQGAAGEAFF. In DNA, the CDR3 is TGTGCCAGCAGCCAGCCGGGACAGGGGGCAGCAGGTGAAGCTTTCTTT.

The gene calls are TRBV4-1 and TRBJ1-2, with a possible D match to TRBD1 (5 bases). This CDR3 has 16 residues. Between the trimmed V and J ends, which lost 4 bases and 5 bases, there was a span of 20 bases. The germline V gene encodes CDR1 MGHRA and CDR2 YSYEKL. CDR3 sequence: CASSRRPGGGEYGYTF. The DNA of the CDR3 is TGCGCCAGCAGCCGACGGCCTGGGGGAGGAGAGTATGGCTACACCTTC.

The chain uses TRBV25-1 and TRBJ1-3; a weak D match, TRBD1 (6 bases). V was clipped by 2 bases and J by 4 bases, with 6 bases between them. The germline V gene has CDR1 MGHDK and CDR2 SYGVNS. This CDR3 is 13 amino acids long. CDR3 residues: CASSETGGNTIYF. The CDR3, as DNA: TGTGCCAGCAGTGAAACAGGGGGAAACACCATATATTTT.

This chain uses TRBV18 with TRBJ1-1; weak D call: TRBD1 (6 bases). This CDR3 contains 14 residues. Germline V gives CDR1 KGHSH, CDR2 LQKENI. Trimming removed 2 bases at V and 4 bases at J, with 11 bases between. The CDR3 nucleotides read TGTGCCAGCTCACCAACGGGGGGCGGCACTGAAGCTTTCTTT. The encoded protein is CASSPTGGGTEAFF.

The rearrangement uses TRBV11-3 and TRBJ2-3; TRBD2 matches 12 bases. V shed 1 base, J shed 1 base, and the junction held 0 bases outside the gene matches. This CDR3 is 16 amino acids long. Germline values: CDR1 SGHNT, CDR2 YENEEA. CDR3: CASSLGLAGGTDTQYF. Written as DNA, the CDR3 is TGTGCCAGCAGCTTAGGACTAGCGGGGGGCACAGATACGCAGTATTTT.

The V and J genes are TRBV7-9 and TRBJ1-1, with D unresolved. CDR1 and CDR2 (germline): SEHNR, FQNEAQ (reference sequence). CDR3 size: 13 residues. V gave up 9 bases and J gave up 6 bases, with 17 bases separating them. The CDR3, as DNA: TGTGCCAGAGAGGTCCCAACGAGGGCTGAAGCTTTCTTT. The encoded protein is CAREVPTRAEAFF.

The V gene is TRBV20-1, the J gene TRBJ2-5; 9 bases agree with TRBD1. CDR1 and CDR2 from the germline V gene are DFQATT and SNEGSKA (reference sequence). Trimming removed 5 bases from V and 5 bases from J; junction bases left unmatched: 0. This CDR3 comprises 11 residues. In nucleotides, the CDR3 is TGCAGTGCTGACAGGGGGGAGACCCAGTACTTC. Translating gives CSADRGETQYF.

This chain joins TRBV19 and TRBJ2-3, with 8 nucleotides matching TRBD2. The CDR3 contains 15 residues. Trimming cost V 6 bases and J 2 bases; bases outside gene matches: 7. Germline V gene sequence: CDR1 LNHDA, CDR2 SQIVND (reference sequence). CDR3 residues: CASSGGGAYTDTQYF. CDR3 sequence (DNA): TGTGCCAGTAGCGGGGGGGGCGCATACACAGATACGCAGTATTTT.

The table lists this clone with a few counts. The J gene is TRBJ1-6, the V gene TRBV6-5, with D unclear. Germline V lookup: CDR1 MNHEY, CDR2 SVGAGI. The CDR3 is made up of 13 amino acids. V dropped 11 bases and J dropped 6 bases, with 14 bases sitting between them. Here the CDR3 reads CAGSPDLNSPLHF. CDR3 DNA: TGTGCCGGAAGCCCCGACCTTAATTCACCCCTCCACTTT.

V is TRBV5-6 and J is TRBJ2-3; unclear D gene. The CDR3 runs 12 residues. V gave up 1 base and J gave up 4 bases, with 4 bases separating them. Per the germline V gene, CDR1 is SGHDT and CDR2 is YYEEEE. This CDR3 reads CASSLWSDTQYF. In DNA, the CDR3 is TGTGCCAGCAGCTTGTGGTCAGATACGCAGTATTTT.

The chain combines TRBV27 with TRBJ1-2, with TRBD1 matching 9 bases. CDR1 MNHEY and CDR2 SMNVEV come from the germline V gene (reference sequence). The J segment lost 4 bases and the V segment lost 3 bases, leaving 9 bases of the junction unmatched. The CDR3 is 16 amino acids. CDR3 in amino acids: CASSFSGQGMAYGYTF. The DNA for the CDR3 is TGTGCCAGCAGTTTTTCGGGACAGGGAATGGCCTATGGCTACACCTTC.

The chain recombines TRBV19 with TRBJ1-1; the D is unclear. CDR1 LNHDA and CDR2 SQIVND come from the germline V gene (reference sequence). The CDR3 totals 11 residues. The V end lost 3 bases, the J end lost 7 bases, and 6 bases lay between the germline ends. The CDR3 DNA is TGTGCCAGTAGTATTAATCTTGAAGCTTTCTTT. Protein: CASSINLEAFF.